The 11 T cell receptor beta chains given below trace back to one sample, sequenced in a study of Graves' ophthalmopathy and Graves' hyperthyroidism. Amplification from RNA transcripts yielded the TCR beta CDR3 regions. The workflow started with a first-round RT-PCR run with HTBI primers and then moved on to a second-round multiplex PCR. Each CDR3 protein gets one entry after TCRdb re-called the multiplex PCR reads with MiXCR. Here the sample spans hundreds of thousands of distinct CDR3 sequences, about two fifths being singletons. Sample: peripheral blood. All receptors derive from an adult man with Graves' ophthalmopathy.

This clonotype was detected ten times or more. The DNA of the CDR3 is TGTGCCAGCAGCTTAGTGAGGGGCTCTCTCAATCAGCCCCAGCATTTT. This gives the protein CASSLVRGSLNQPQHF. The V call is TRBV7-2, the J call TRBJ1-5, with D possibly matching TRBD1 (5 bases). Per the germline V gene, CDR1 is SGHTA and CDR2 is FQGNSA. The V end lost 1 base, the J end lost 3 bases, and 13 bases lay between the germline ends. The CDR3 is 16 amino acids.

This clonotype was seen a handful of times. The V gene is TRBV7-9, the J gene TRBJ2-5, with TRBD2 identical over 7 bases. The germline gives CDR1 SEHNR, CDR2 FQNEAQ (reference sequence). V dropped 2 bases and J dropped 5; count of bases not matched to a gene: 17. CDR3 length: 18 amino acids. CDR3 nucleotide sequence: TGTGCCAGCAGCTTAAGTCGACAGCGGGGTCGGGCGGAGGAGACCCAGTACTTC. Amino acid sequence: CASSLSRQRGRAEETQYF.

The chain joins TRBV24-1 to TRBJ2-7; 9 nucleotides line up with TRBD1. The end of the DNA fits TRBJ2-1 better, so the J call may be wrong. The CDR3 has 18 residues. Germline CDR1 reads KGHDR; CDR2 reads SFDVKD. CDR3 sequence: CATSDPDGGQGGYNEQFF. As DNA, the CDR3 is TGTGCCACCAGTGATCCCGACGGGGGACAGGGCGGGTACAATGAGCAGTTCTTC.

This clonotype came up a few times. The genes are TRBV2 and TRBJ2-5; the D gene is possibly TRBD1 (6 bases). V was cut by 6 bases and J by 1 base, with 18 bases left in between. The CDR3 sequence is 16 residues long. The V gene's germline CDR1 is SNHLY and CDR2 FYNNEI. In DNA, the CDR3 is TGTGCCAGCAGCCTAAAGCGAACAGGGTCCCAAGAGACCCAGTACTTC. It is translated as CASSLKRTGSQETQYF.

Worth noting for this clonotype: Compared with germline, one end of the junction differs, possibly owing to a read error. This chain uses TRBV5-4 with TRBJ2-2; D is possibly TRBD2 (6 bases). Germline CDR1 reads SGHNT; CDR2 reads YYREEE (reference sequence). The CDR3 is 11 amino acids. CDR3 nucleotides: TGTGCCAGCAGCGGGGCCGGGGGGCTGTTTTTT. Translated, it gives CASSGAGGLFF.

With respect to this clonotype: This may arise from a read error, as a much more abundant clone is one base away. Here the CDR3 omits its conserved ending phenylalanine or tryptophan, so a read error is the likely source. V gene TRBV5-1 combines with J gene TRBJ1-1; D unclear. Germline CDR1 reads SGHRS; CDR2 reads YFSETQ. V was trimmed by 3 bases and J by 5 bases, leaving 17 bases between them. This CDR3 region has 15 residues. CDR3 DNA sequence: TGCGCCAGCAGCTCAGAGGCCAGGAGGCGGACTGAAGCTTTCCTT. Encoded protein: CASSSEARRRTEAFL.

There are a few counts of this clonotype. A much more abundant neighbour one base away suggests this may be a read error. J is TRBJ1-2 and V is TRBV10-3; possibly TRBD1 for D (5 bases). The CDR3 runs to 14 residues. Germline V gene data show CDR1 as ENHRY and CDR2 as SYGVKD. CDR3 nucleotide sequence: TGTGCCAGCAGTGCGGCAGGGAAATCAGGCGGCTACACCTTC. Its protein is CASSAAGKSGGYTF.

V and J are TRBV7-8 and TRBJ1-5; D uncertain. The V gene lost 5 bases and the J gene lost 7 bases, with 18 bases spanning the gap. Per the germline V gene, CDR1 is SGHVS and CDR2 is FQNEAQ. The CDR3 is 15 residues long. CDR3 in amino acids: CASSQDTGEGQPQHF. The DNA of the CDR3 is TGTGCCAGCAGCCAAGATACGGGAGAAGGGCAGCCCCAGCATTTT. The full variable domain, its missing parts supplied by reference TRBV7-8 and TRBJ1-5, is GAGVSQSPRYKVAKRGQDVALRCDPISGHVSLFWYQQALGQGPEFLTYFQNEAQLDKSGLPSDRFFAERPEGSVSTLKIQRTQQEDSAVYLCASSQDTGEGQPQHFGDGTRLSIL.

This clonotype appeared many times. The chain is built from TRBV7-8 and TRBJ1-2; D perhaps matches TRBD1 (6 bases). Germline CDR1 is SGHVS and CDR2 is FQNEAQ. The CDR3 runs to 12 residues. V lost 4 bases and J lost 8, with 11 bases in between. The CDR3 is CASSSHREGYTF. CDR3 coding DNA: TGTGCCAGCAGCTCCCACAGGGAGGGCTACACCTTC.

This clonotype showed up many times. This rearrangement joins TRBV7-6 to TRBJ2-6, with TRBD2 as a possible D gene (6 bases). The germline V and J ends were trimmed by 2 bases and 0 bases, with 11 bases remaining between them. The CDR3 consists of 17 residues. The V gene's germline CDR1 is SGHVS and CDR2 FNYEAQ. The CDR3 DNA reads TGTGCCAGCAGCTTATGGGACGGGAGCTCTGGGGCCAACGTCCTGACTTTC. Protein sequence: CASSLWDGSSGANVLTF. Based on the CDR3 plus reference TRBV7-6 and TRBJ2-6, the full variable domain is GAGVSQSPRYKVTKRGQDVALRCDPISGHVSLYWYRQALGQGPEFLTYFNYEAQQDKSGLPNDRFSAERPEGSISTLTIQRTEQRDSAMYRCASSLWDGSSGANVLTFGAGSRLTVL.

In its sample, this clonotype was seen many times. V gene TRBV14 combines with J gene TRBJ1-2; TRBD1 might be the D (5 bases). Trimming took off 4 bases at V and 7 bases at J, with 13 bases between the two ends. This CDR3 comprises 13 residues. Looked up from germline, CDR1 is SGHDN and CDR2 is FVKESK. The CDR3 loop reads CASSLNWGSGYTF. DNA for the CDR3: TGTGCCAGCAGCCTGAATTGGGGGTCTGGCTACACCTTC. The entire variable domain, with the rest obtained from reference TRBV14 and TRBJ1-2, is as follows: EAGVTQFPSHSVIEKGQTVTLRCDPISGHDNLYWYRRVMGKEIKFLLHFVKESKQDESGMPNNRFLAERTGGTYSTLKVQPAELEDSGVYFCASSLNWGSGYTFGSGTRLTVV.